A selection of T cell receptor beta chains follows, all from one sample in a study of blood T cells in healthy people across ages. MiXCR, applied by TCRdb to the 5' RACE reads, yields one record per CDR3 protein. The sample lists about 1.1 million distinct CDR3 sequences, 35% to 40% occurring once. Sequences were obtained from blood. The receptors were sampled from a young man in good health. CDR3s include the opening cysteine and the closing phenylalanine or tryptophan. D genes are given only for firm matches. Expanded clones get a size class; other rows say once, few or many, or leave the size out.

>TRBD2|TRBJ2-3|.|TRBV9
TGTGCCAGCAGCACCCCCCTAGGGGCGGGGGATACAGATACGCAGTATTTT
CASSTPLGAGDTDTQYF
>.|TRBJ1-4|.|TRBV10-3
TGTGCCATCAGTGAGAGACAGACAAATGAAAAACTGTTTTTT
CAISERQTNEKLFF
>TRBD1|TRBJ1-2|few|TRBV7-2
TGTGCCAGCAGCGAGGGACAGACTTTTAACTATGGCTACACCTTC
CASSEGQTFNYGYTF
>.|TRBJ1-6|.|TRBV9
TGTGCCAGCAGCGTCGGTTTCCGAAGCTCCTATAATTCACCCCTCCACTTT
CASSVGFRSSYNSPLHF
>.|TRBJ2-1|.|TRBV4-3
TGCGCCAGCAGCCAAGAGTGGCAGACTACCTACAATGAGCAGTTCTTC
CASSQEWQTTYNEQFF
>TRBD1|TRBJ2-5|few|TRBV20-1
TGCAGTGCTTCCAAGGACAGGGTGACTGAGACCCAGTACTTC
CSASKDRVTETQYF
>.|TRBJ2-7|few|TRBV7-3
TGTGCCAGCAGCGCCTCCGGACGAGACAATGAGCAGTACTTC
CASSASGRDNEQYF
>.|TRBJ1-2|few|TRBV4-3
TGCGCCAGCAGCCAATTCCATTTCTCTTCTTATGGCTACACCTTC
CASSQFHFSSYGYTF
>.|TRBJ2-3|many|TRBV20-1
TGCAGTGCTCCAAGTCCTCCGGGAATACGCACAGATACGCAGTATTTT
CSAPSPPGIRTDTQYF
>.|TRBJ1-4|.|TRBV7-9
TGTGCCAGCAGCTTAGTTGGCCTTCATGAAAAACTGTTTTTT
CASSLVGLHEKLFF
>TRBD1|TRBJ1-2|.|TRBV20-1
TGCAGTGCTAGAGCCAAGCCCGGGACAGAAAACTATGGCTACACCTTC
CSARAKPGTENYGYTF
>.|TRBJ2-1|once|TRBV4-3
TGCGTCAGCAGCGAAGCCTGGACATCCAATGAGCAGTTCTTC
CVSSEAWTSNEQFF
>TRBD2|TRBJ2-1|.|TRBV18
TGTGCCAGCTCACGGGCGGGGGGCGTCCTTGAGCAGTTCTTC
CASSRAGGVLEQFF
>TRBD1|TRBJ2-1|many|TRBV29-1
TGCAGCGTTGCCCCAGGGGGTACGAAGAATGAGCAGTTCTTC
CSVAPGGTKNEQFF
>TRBD2|TRBJ2-7|.|TRBV7-6
TGTACCAGCAGCTTAGCGGGGGATTTAACCTACGAGCAGTACTTC
CTSSLAGDLTYEQYF
>.|TRBJ2-7|few|TRBV20-1
TGCAGTGCTGGGGACCCACAAGACGAGCAGTACTTC
CSAGDPQDEQYF
>.|TRBJ1-2|.|TRBV25-1
TGTGCCAGCAGTGGAACCAAGGGGCACGTATATGGCTACACCTTC
CASSGTKGHVYGYTF
>.|TRBJ2-1|few|TRBV7-8
TGTGCCAGCAGCCGTAGTGGGTTCAAGGGGAATGAGCAGTTCTTC
CASSRSGFKGNEQFF